The TCR beta chain under discussion was sequenced for a study of a mutant IDH1 vaccine in newly diagnosed glioma. Study-level information: Treated patients were approximately 62% male, approximately 40% female, mean age 40.4 years. Beforehand, treatment had been radiotherapy, temozolomide, or both; the majority received both.

Study-level results: Top peripheral T cell clonotype shifts appeared unrelated to pseudoprogression. Vaccine-induced responses were seen in under 95% of patients, spanning several MHC alleles.

This clone turned up a few times. Antigen: not known. The time point here: baseline, week 1 (first vaccination visit). As to treatment: pre-vaccination baseline after standard-of-care therapy. The CDR3 has 14 residues. Germline V gene data show CDR1 as SGDLS and CDR2 as YYNGEE. V lost 1 base to trimming and J lost 1 base, with 8 bases between them. The table came from immunoSEQ multiplex PCR; TCRdb's copy has only in-frame clones and leaves some out. The profile shows 75,000 to 100,000 clones, around 90% of them singletons. This receptor was obtained from a woman in her forties or fifties with glioma. The gene calls are TRBV9 and TRBJ1-1; D gene ambiguous. Sequenced here: PBMCs, sampled from a glioma patient treated with radiotherapy, temozolomide or both. The CDR3 loop is CASSVRPTNTEAFF. The CDR3 region has the DNA TGTGCCAGCAGCGTAAGGCCCACGAACACTGAAGCTTTCTTT.